The T cell receptor (beta chain) described here comes from a study of high-grade serous ovarian cancer treatment subgroups. Study context: Each sample yielded on average around 7,300 unique TCR beta rearrangements from some 15,000 reads.

Germline V gene lookup returns CDR1 SGHAT and CDR2 FQDESV (reference sequence). The ends were cut back, 5 bases at V and 1 base at J, with 8 bases in the middle. There are 13 residues in the CDR3. Study findings and constraints: CDR1 and CDR2 were left unanalyzed; analyses focused on CDR3. Spatial context was lost because tumors were sequenced in bulk.

Tumor tissue was taken before any definitive surgery or chemotherapy was given. Worth noting for this clone: Its specificity is unknown.

Clones were read by immunoSEQ multiplex PCR, and TCRdb kept only the in-frame ones, dropping some. The sample holds approximately 5,000 clones, 70% to 80% seen once. This chain links TRBV11-1 with TRBJ1-1; weak D call: TRBD1 (5 bases). Sequenced input: tumor tissue. The receptor's source is a human donor with high-grade serous ovarian cancer. The CDR3 nucleotides are TGTGCCAGCAGCCGACAGCCGAACACTGAAGCTTTCTTT. This sequence encodes CASSRQPNTEAFF.